This T cell receptor beta chain was documented in a study of blood T cell repertoires in COVID-19 (dated by TCRdb to 2019 to 2021). Regarding the complete study: Recovered participants in ImmuneRACE Cohort 3 were defined by two consecutive negative NP/OP PCR tests, clearance by a healthcare professional, or resolution of symptoms. Collaborator samples came from the United States, Italy and Spain and covered acute and convalescent phases of COVID-19. The material from the prospective study consisted of cDNA or gDNA derived from T cells, B-cell-depleted T cells, or PBMCs. The dataset comprised deeply sampled blood TCRbeta repertoires from subjects exposed to, actively infected with, or recovered from COVID-19. The repertoires were made available in a free public database intended to serve as a resource for research on the immune response to SARS-CoV-2. The samples were drawn from the first 160 participants of the ongoing ImmuneRACE study and from 950 to 1,500 subjects provided by 6 global collaborators. Nearly every sample came with metadata listing a de-identified subject ID, COVID-19 status, age in years and sex. Where available, HLA class I and class II types were taken from metadata supplied by the sample provider and were not determined by assay-based typing. Beyond this particular receptor, the publication reports: The quantity of clinical and demographic metadata differed by source and by participant and was supplied without curation.

Relative to germline, V is 2 bases shorter and J is 1 base shorter, with 5 bases between their ends. From its cysteine to its phenylalanine, the CDR3 spans 13 amino acids. Only the CDR3 portion is preserved as DNA: 39 bases, with reading frame beginning at the first base. According to the germline V gene, CDR1 reads KGHSH and CDR2 reads LQKENI. Participants in the prospective study were enrolled through a virtual design, were aged roughly 18 to 100 years, and lived in roughly 24 United States geographic areas. To assign participants to cohorts, the prospective study relied on clinical history that participants themselves reported in a screening survey and a study questionnaire. Each participant in the prospective study had whole blood, serum and a nasopharyngeal or oropharyngeal swab collected by mobile phlebotomists. Prospective study participants could optionally give additional blood draws and questionnaires over an approximately two-month period. Blood samples from the prospective study were shipped frozen or at room temperature prior to DNA extraction.

The immunoSEQ Assay, a bias-controlled multiplex PCR, was used to amplify TCRbeta CDR3 regions from genomic DNA. The source study handled its data this way. The number of nucleated cells in each sample was estimated from the amplification of reference gene primers within the assay. To quantify the absolute abundance of each unique TCRbeta CDR3 rearrangement, sequence reads were collapsed and filtered. For each sample, productive Simpson clonality was calculated by taking the square root of Simpson's diversity index across productive rearrangements. In its TCRdb copy, this immuneACCESS table keeps in-frame sequences only and misses some clones. Where compared with another copy, unresolved V genes explain less than half of these, and the others have no known cause. Clonal size and the V and J genes are those of that table, whereas D and trimming came from the DNA. This sample is represented by more than 300,000 clones; approximately 87% of them were singletons. The top ten clonotypes cover approximately 1.9% of the sample.

As concerns this clone: Its specific antigen is unknown. No much larger clone exists at a distance of one base, and base qualities are not known. Other DNA sequences in the same sample also yield this CDR3.

This chain joins TRBV18 to TRBJ1-1; confidence is insufficient to name the D gene. The clonotype comes from a man aged 40-49 years in a cohort exposed to, infected with or recovered from COVID-19 (not recorded which). The sequenced sample was PBMCs or T cells enriched from blood (not recorded which). The DNA sequence is TGTGCCAGCTCACCAACCGGGAACACTGAAGCTTTCTTT. It codes for CASSPTGNTEAFF.